A single sample is the source of the 13 T cell receptor beta chains below, sequenced in a study of cytomegalovirus exposure and HLA in healthy donors. Both 60 Vbeta primers and 13 Jbeta primers went into the PCR. Produced via immunoSEQ multiplex PCR; TCRdb's table is partial and in-frame only. This table has approximately 160,000 clones, 60% to 85% appearing once. The sequenced material came from PBMCs. These receptors came from a middle-aged woman in good health and CMV-seropositive.

This chain links TRBV12-5 with TRBJ2-2, with TRBD1 matching over 7 bases. Germline lookup yields CDR1 LGHNT and CDR2 FRNRAP. This CDR3 has 15 residues. Trimming cost V 6 bases and J 2 bases; bases outside gene matches: 6. The CDR3 region is CASGPDRVNTGELFF. Written as DNA, the CDR3 is TGTGCTAGTGGCCCCGACAGGGTAAACACCGGGGAGCTGTTTTTT.

The chain uses TRBV5-6 and TRBJ1-1, with D possibly matching TRBD1 (6 bases). The V gene's germline CDR1 is SGHDT and CDR2 YYEEEE. Between the trimmed V and J ends, which lost 4 bases and 2 bases, there was a span of 12 bases. CDR3 size: 14 residues. The CDR3 protein is CASSRTESNTEAFF. CDR3 sequence (DNA): TGTGCCAGCAGCCGGACAGAGTCAAACACTGAAGCTTTCTTT.

This clone was observed a single time. The chain has TRBV5-1 and TRBJ1-2; the match to TRBD1 covers 7 bases. Losses at the gene ends were 0 bases for V and 3 bases for J; bases not matched to a gene: 8. CDR1 SGHRS and CDR2 YFSETQ come from the germline V gene. The CDR3 loop spans 16 amino acids. This chain's CDR3 is CASSLGDRPVDYGYTF. CDR3 nucleotide sequence: TGCGCCAGCAGCTTGGGGGACAGACCAGTAGACTATGGCTACACCTTC.

V gene TRBV30 combines with J gene TRBJ2-7, with a tentative D call TRBD1 (6 bases). The CDR3 extends over 13 amino acids. Trimming stripped 1 base from V and 2 bases from J, with 9 bases between. Germline loops: CDR1 GTSNPN, CDR2 SVGIG (reference sequence). In DNA form, the CDR3 reads TGTGCCTGGAGTGGAAGGGACACCTACGAGCAGTACTTC. Residues: CAWSGRDTYEQYF.

This chain links TRBV4-3 with TRBJ1-2; D is uncertain. The germline CDR1 and CDR2 sequences are LGHNA and YSLEER. Trimming left V 1 base short and J 3 bases short, with 9 bases between. The CDR3 totals 14 residues. CDR3 protein: CASSQGRSYYGYTF. In DNA form, the CDR3 reads TGCGCCAGCAGCCAAGGGAGGAGTTACTATGGCTACACCTTC.

The chain links TRBV7-8 to TRBJ2-5, with D possibly being TRBD1 (6 bases). Near its end, the DNA agrees better with TRBJ2-7, so the J call may be wrong. The CDR3 runs 15 residues. CDR1 and CDR2 (germline): SGHVS, FQNEAQ. CDR3 sequence (DNA): TGTGCCAGCAGCTTAGCTCCAGGGGTAACCTACGAGCAGTACTTC. Protein sequence: CASSLAPGVTYEQYF.

The V gene is TRBV28, the J gene TRBJ1-3; 7 bases agree with TRBD1. The CDR3 extends over 17 amino acids. The germline gives CDR1 MDHEN, CDR2 SYDVKM. Trimming cost V 4 bases and J 0 bases; bases outside gene matches: 9. CDR3 sequence (DNA): TGTGCCAGCAGTTCCCGGCCGGGACAGCACTCTGGAAACACCATATATTTT. It encodes CASSSRPGQHSGNTIYF.

The chain carries TRBV6-5 and TRBJ2-6; D is uncertain. Trimming left V 0 bases short and J 5 bases short, with 8 bases between. Looked up from germline, CDR1 is MNHEY and CDR2 is SVGAGI. CDR3 length: 15 residues. The CDR3 nucleotides read TGTGCCAGCAGTTACTCGAGTTCTTGGGCCAACGTCCTGACTTTC. It translates to CASSYSSSWANVLTF.

The V and J genes are TRBV5-6 and TRBJ1-2; no clear D gene. The CDR3 is 17 residues long. CDR1 and CDR2 (germline): SGHDT, YYEEEE. V lost 3 bases, J lost 8 bases, and 26 bases lay in between. CDR3 amino acids: CASSSEVQRKGWEGYTF. The CDR3 DNA sequence: TGTGCCAGCAGCTCGGAAGTACAGCGGAAGGGATGGGAGGGCTACACCTTC. Complete variable domain (other parts from reference TRBV5-6 and TRBJ1-2): DAGVTQSPTHLIKTRGQQVTLRCSPKSGHDTVSWYQQALGQGPQFIFQYYEEEERQRGNFPDRFSGHQFPNYSSELNVNALLLGDSALYLCASSSEVQRKGWEGYTFGSGTRLTVV.

The V gene is TRBV7-3, the J gene TRBJ1-1; no reliable D call. The CDR3 totals 14 residues. CDR1 is SGHTA, CDR2 FQGTGA, per germline. Trimming cost V 0 bases and J 7 bases, with 12 bases left between them. The CDR3 DNA sequence: TGTGCCAGCAGCTTAACGGGCGTGGGTGGTGAAGCTTTCTTT. Translated, it gives CASSLTGVGGEAFF.

The chain joins TRBV7-2 to TRBJ1-3; 7 nucleotides match TRBD1. The germline V gene has CDR1 SGHTA and CDR2 FQGNSA. Trimming at V came to 1 base and at J to 4 bases, leaving 4 bases not matched to a gene. CDR3 length: 15 residues. CDR3 nucleotides: TGTGCCAGCAGCTTAGTAGGGACAGCAGGAAACACCATATATTTT. As protein: CASSLVGTAGNTIYF.

The V and J genes are TRBV7-2 and TRBJ1-2, with unresolved D. Between the trimmed V and J ends, which lost 2 bases and 0 bases, there was a span of 7 bases. Germline CDR1 and CDR2: SGHTA and FQGNSA. This CDR3 contains 14 residues. The CDR3 DNA is TGTGCCAGCAGCTTATCCCTGTCTAACTATGGCTACACCTTC. Translating gives CASSLSLSNYGYTF.

The genes are TRBV6-1 and TRBJ2-7, with a possible D match to TRBD1 (5 bases). Germline V gene sequence: CDR1 MNHNS, CDR2 SASEGT. Trimming pared 6 bases from V and 0 bases from J, leaving 9 bases between. The CDR3 contains 13 residues. The CDR3 DNA is TGTGCCAGCAGGACAGAGGACTCCTACGAGCAGTACTTC. Residues: CASRTEDSYEQYF.